Following are 24 T cell receptor beta chains from one sample sequenced in a study of cytomegalovirus exposure and HLA in healthy donors. Primers included in the PCR were 60 Vbeta and 13 Jbeta primers. The assay was immunoSEQ multiplex PCR, and TCRdb's table has in-frame clones only and misses some. The sample shows 150,000 or so clones, just under 75% of them seen only once. Sequencing input: PBMCs. Source of these receptors: a woman between 18 and 29 years old in good health and CMV-seronegative.

The chain recombines TRBV7-8 with TRBJ1-4; D is perhaps TRBD1 (6 bases). Germline V gene lookup returns CDR1 SGHVS and CDR2 FQNEAQ. V shed 6 bases and J shed 3 bases, with 11 bases lying between them. This CDR3 spans 14 amino acids. The DNA for the CDR3 is TGTGCCAGCAGTCGACAGGCGCCTAATGAAAAACTGTTTTTT. Protein sequence: CASSRQAPNEKLFF.

The genes are TRBV7-8 and TRBJ1-3; D might be TRBD1 (6 bases). Trimming shortened V by 5 bases and J by 7 bases, and 15 bases separated the two germline ends. This CDR3 is 14 amino acids long. From germline, CDR1 is SGHVS and CDR2 FQNEAQ. The CDR3 protein is CASSTDTGLNTIYF. The DNA of the CDR3 is TGTGCCAGCAGCACAGACACAGGGTTGAACACCATATATTTT.

The chain recombines TRBV2 with TRBJ1-5, with a possible D match to TRBD1 (5 bases). V gave up 7 bases and J gave up 2 bases, with 15 bases separating them. CDR3 size: 15 residues. Germline V gene data show CDR1 as SNHLY and CDR2 as FYNNEI. The CDR3 protein is CASNGGGVGNQPQHF. The CDR3 DNA sequence: TGTGCCAGCAATGGTGGAGGGGTCGGCAATCAGCCCCAGCATTTT.

This clone appeared a single time. The rearrangement uses TRBV4-1 and TRBJ2-3, with 8 bases that match TRBD1. CDR1 and CDR2 (germline): MGHRA, YSYEKL. V lost 0 bases and J lost 5; bases outside the gene matches: 13. The CDR3 loop spans 18 amino acids. The DNA for the CDR3 is TGCGCCAGCAGCCAAGATTATACGTCAGGGGGCGGAGGAGATACGCAGTATTTT. Translated: CASSQDYTSGGGGDTQYF.

This clone is a singleton in its sample. V is TRBV5-6 and J is TRBJ1-1, with 9 positions matching TRBD1. The CDR3 is 15 amino acids. Germline trimming cut 3 bases from V and 3 bases from J; bases unmatched to any gene: 6. Per germline, CDR1 SGHDT and CDR2 YYEEEE. As DNA, the CDR3 is TGTGCCAGCAGCTCCGGGACAGGGAGGGACACTGAAGCTTTCTTT. Protein: CASSSGTGRDTEAFF.

The CDR3 loop reads CAISESDSFSYEQYF. The CDR3 DNA follows: TGTGCCATCAGTGAATCGGACTCCTTCTCCTACGAGCAGTACTTC. The V gene is TRBV10-3, the J gene TRBJ2-7, with D possibly being TRBD2 (5 bases). Germline-derived CDR1 and CDR2 are ENHRY and SYGVKD. V lost 3 bases, J lost 0 bases, and 12 bases lay in between. The CDR3 extends over 15 amino acids.

This clone was counted between two and nine times. CDR3 in amino acids: CASSLTGGSGNTIYF. CDR3 sequence (DNA): TGTGCCAGCAGCTTAACAGGGGGCTCCGGAAACACCATATATTTT. The chain carries TRBV7-2 and TRBJ1-3; 9 nucleotides line up with TRBD1. The CDR3 is made up of 15 amino acids. V gave up 2 bases and J gave up 4 bases; unmatched junction bases: 3. Germline-derived CDR1 and CDR2 are SGHTA and FQGNSA.

This clone was seen more than once but under ten times. The chain couples TRBV5-6 to TRBJ2-3; TRBD1 matches at 8 bases. The germline CDR1 and CDR2 sequences are SGHDT and YYEEEE. CDR3 size: 15 residues. With V trimmed by 4 bases and J by 2 bases, 6 bases remained unmatched. The CDR3 DNA reads TGTGCCAGCAGCCGGACAGGGAGAAACACAGATACGCAGTATTTT. Protein: CASSRTGRNTDTQYF.

The chain employs TRBV2 and TRBJ1-1, with a weak D call TRBD1 (5 bases). Trimming left V 5 bases short and J 8 bases short, with 18 bases between. This CDR3 has 14 amino acids. CDR1 SNHLY and CDR2 FYNNEI come from the germline V gene. CDR3 bases: TGTGCCAGCAGTAAAAGAACCTCAGGGTCAGAAGCTTTCTTT. Amino acid sequence: CASSKRTSGSEAFF.

This clone was seen only a few times. This chain links TRBV5-4 with TRBJ1-1; 10 bases match TRBD1. The trim removed 4 bases at V and 9 bases at J, leaving 6 bases unmatched. CDR3 size: 13 residues. Germline assignment: CDR1 SGHNT and CDR2 YYREEE (reference sequence). The CDR3 DNA follows: TGTGCCAGCAGCCCCGGACAGGGGGGGCAAGCTTTCTTT. Amino acids: CASSPGQGGQAFF.

The table lists this clone with a few counts. The chain carries TRBV11-2 and TRBJ1-1; D possibly corresponds to TRBD1 (5 bases). Deletions cut 8 bases from V and 7 bases from J, with 17 bases between. The CDR3 sequence is 13 residues long. Per the germline V gene, CDR1 is SGHAT and CDR2 is FQNNGV. CDR3 DNA sequence: TGTGCCAGCGTCAGTCAGGGATCACTTGAAGCTTTCTTT. As protein: CASVSQGSLEAFF.

This clone was seen more than once but under ten times. The rearrangement joins TRBV9 to TRBJ2-2; D remains ambiguous. The V gene lost 0 bases and the J gene lost 0 bases, with 9 bases spanning the gap. Germline V CDR1 and CDR2: SGDLS, YYNGEE. This CDR3 comprises 16 residues. The CDR3 region has the DNA TGTGCCAGCAGCGTAGATGTGGGCGCGAACACCGGGGAGCTGTTTTTT. Its protein is CASSVDVGANTGELFF.

The rearrangement links TRBV6-1 to TRBJ2-3; D perhaps matches TRBD1 (6 bases). The germline gives CDR1 MNHNS, CDR2 SASEGT. V shed 4 bases and J shed 8 bases, with 16 bases lying between them. The CDR3 is 14 residues long. The CDR3 spells CASSAPTGIGTQYF. CDR3 DNA: TGTGCCAGCAGTGCGCCAACAGGGATCGGTACGCAGTATTTT.

The V and J genes are TRBV9 and TRBJ2-1, with TRBD2 matching over 11 bases. This CDR3 has 14 residues. The germline V gene has CDR1 SGDLS and CDR2 YYNGEE. Trimming at V came to 4 bases and at J to 10 bases, leaving 7 bases not matched to a gene. The CDR3 DNA is TGTGCCAGCAGCTTACTAGCGGGGGTCGGGGAGCAGTTCTTC. This gives the protein CASSLLAGVGEQFF. The full variable domain, its missing parts supplied by reference TRBV9 and TRBJ2-1, is DSGVTQTPKHLITATGQRVTLRCSPRSGDLSVYWYQQSLDQGLQFLIQYYNGEERAKGNILERFSAQQFPDLHSELNLSSLELGDSALYFCASSLLAGVGEQFFGPGTRLTVL.

This clone was counted only a few times. This sequence joins TRBV5-6 and TRBJ2-5, with a tentative D call TRBD1 (5 bases). This CDR3 has 13 residues. Germline CDR1 reads SGHDT; CDR2 reads YYEEEE. The ends were cut back, 0 bases at V and 3 bases at J, with 6 bases in the middle. The CDR3 nucleotides read TGTGCCAGCAGCTTGGTCAGGGAAGAGACCCAGTACTTC. Its translation: CASSLVREETQYF.

This sequence joins TRBV18 and TRBJ1-5; D is unclear. CDR1 is KGHSH, CDR2 LQKENI, per germline. The CDR3 length is 14 residues. Trimming stripped 1 base from V and 7 bases from J, with 11 bases between. The CDR3 DNA reads TGTGCCAGCTCACCACAGGAGGAGTGGCAGCCCCAGCATTTT. Its protein is CASSPQEEWQPQHF. Supplemented by reference TRBV18 and TRBJ1-5, the full variable domain reads NAGVMQNPRHLVRRRGQEARLRCSPMKGHSHVYWYRQLPEEGLKFMVYLQKENIIDESGMPKERFSAEFPKEGPSILRIQQVVRGDSAAYFCASSPQEEWQPQHFGDGTRLSIL.

This clone was counted between two and nine times. The DNA of the CDR3 is TGCGCCAGCAGCCAAGATGGGCGACAGGCATATAATGAAAAACTGTTTTTT. Encoded protein: CASSQDGRQAYNEKLFF. The gene calls are TRBV4-3 and TRBJ1-4, with D possibly TRBD1 on 6 matching bases. CDR1 is LGHNA and CDR2 is YSLEER in the germline V gene. With 0 bases removed from V and 4 bases from J, the gap between germline ends came to 15 bases. CDR3 length: 17 amino acids.

The chain couples TRBV5-1 to TRBJ1-6; TRBD1 matches at 9 bases. Germline-derived CDR1 and CDR2 are SGHRS and YFSETQ. J lost 7 bases, V lost 1 base, and 9 bases had no gene match. CDR3 size: 17 residues. This chain's CDR3 is CASSLSGTGNWNSPLHF. The CDR3 coding sequence is TGCGCCAGCAGCTTGAGTGGGACAGGGAATTGGAATTCACCCCTCCACTTT.

The chain joins TRBV29-1 to TRBJ1-1, with 7 bases matching TRBD1. The germline V gene encodes CDR1 SQVTM and CDR2 ANQGSEA. V lost 4 bases and J lost 8; bases outside the gene matches: 10. The CDR3 has 13 residues. CDR3 in amino acids: CSVGQGLLKEAFF. For the CDR3, the DNA is TGCAGCGTTGGACAGGGACTTCTGAAGGAAGCTTTCTTT.

This sequence joins TRBV5-4 and TRBJ1-6; 8 bases fit TRBD1. The CDR3 totals 16 residues. Germline V gives CDR1 SGHNT, CDR2 YYREEE (reference sequence). V dropped 0 bases and J dropped 5; count of bases not matched to a gene: 4. The chain's CDR3 is CASSLEPGGNNSPLHF. The CDR3 nucleotides are TGTGCCAGCAGCTTGGAACCAGGGGGCAATAATTCACCCCTCCACTTT.

V and J are TRBV5-1 and TRBJ2-3; D gene ambiguous. V lost 0 bases, J lost 4 bases, and 15 bases lay in between. The CDR3 covers 16 residues. Germline V gives CDR1 SGHRS, CDR2 YFSETQ. CDR3 nucleotides: TGCGCCAGCAGCTTGGATCGCGGTCCTCTCCCAGATACGCAGTATTTT. Translated, it gives CASSLDRGPLPDTQYF.

The chain is built from TRBV5-6 and TRBJ2-7; no reliable D call. V lost 0 bases to trimming and J lost 2 bases, with 6 bases between them. The CDR3 has 13 residues. Germline assignment: CDR1 SGHDT and CDR2 YYEEEE. This CDR3 is CASSLAETYEQYV. The CDR3 DNA reads as TGTGCCAGCAGCTTGGCGGAGACCTACGAGCAGTACGTC.

V usage is TRBV6-5 and J usage is TRBJ2-1; 14 nucleotides agree with TRBD2. CDR3 size: 15 residues. The germline gives CDR1 MNHEY, CDR2 SVGAGI. The trim removed 4 bases at V and 8 bases at J, leaving 4 bases unmatched. The CDR3 reads CASSFGTSGSDEQFF. The CDR3 bases are TGTGCCAGCAGTTTTGGGACTAGCGGGAGTGATGAGCAGTTCTTC.

V gene TRBV5-1 combines with J gene TRBJ1-2; D call uncertain. The V end lost 0 bases, the J end lost 8 bases, and 14 bases lay between the germline ends. The CDR3 is 14 amino acids. Germline V gives CDR1 SGHRS, CDR2 YFSETQ. The CDR3, as DNA: TGCGCCAGCAGCTTGGAAGGAGCCCAGAGGGGCTACACCTTC. Its translation: CASSLEGAQRGYTF.